This TCR beta chain was identified during a study of T cells in Graves' hyperthyroidism and ophthalmopathy. The V segment lost 5 bases and the J segment 6 bases; nucleotides outside the gene matches: 3. CDR3 length equals 13 residues. CDR1 is SEHNR and CDR2 is FQNEAQ in the germline V gene (reference sequence). Authors of the study amplified TCR beta CDR3 regions from RNA transcripts. TCR CDR3 underwent first-round RT-PCR with the HTBI primer set. TCRdb recomputed calls from the multiplex PCR reads with MiXCR, one row per CDR3 protein. The sample holds about 640,000 distinct CDR3 sequences, more than 14% seen once. This clonotype was seen at least ten times. The PBMCs had their origin in 10 ml of fresh peripheral blood.

The chain combines TRBV7-9 with TRBJ2-1; TRBD2 aligns across 8 bases. Material: blood. The receptor was derived from a woman between 45 and 65 years old with Graves' ophthalmopathy. The CDR3 coding sequence is TGTGCCAGCAGCGCTACTAGCGGCAATGAGCAGTTCTTC. Translation gives CASSATSGNEQFF.